The sequence of this T cell receptor beta chain was determined in a study of glioma-infiltrating T cells after dendritic cell vaccination. Looking at the study overall: Patients had newly diagnosed or recurrent glioblastoma and received dendritic cell vaccines.

The CDR3 totals 13 residues. Trimming took off 6 bases at V and 9 bases at J, with 15 bases between the two ends. Germline V lookup: CDR1 SGHTA, CDR2 FQGNSA. Sequenced by immunoSEQ multiplex PCR; TCRdb stores in-frame clones only, minus some. This table holds 85,000 to 100,000 clones, about 81% found once. The sample's time point: after dendritic cell vaccination, including at tumor progression/relapse. The V call is TRBV7-2, the J call TRBJ2-1, with D maybe TRBD1 (6 bases). The sample in question was blood, obtained after dendritic cell vaccination. The receptor was isolated from a human donor with glioblastoma. This CDR3 is CASSFQGLGEQFF. Written as DNA, the CDR3 is TGTGCCAGCAGTTTCCAGGGGTTGGGTGAGCAGTTCTTC.